This TCR beta chain came from a study of CD8 T cells in ankylosing spondylitis. From germline, CDR1 is SGHVS and CDR2 FQNEAQ. Trimming removed 5 bases from V and 14 bases from J; junction bases left unmatched: 11. This CDR3 is built from 14 residues. Findings and caveats of the study: Disease-associated clonotypes exhibited CD8+ identity and were relatively infrequent in peripheral blood.

Using quantitative 5'-RACE with molecular barcodes, the authors made TCR beta libraries. TCRdb passed the 5' RACE reads through MiXCR, listing each CDR3 protein once. This sample has 120,000 to 150,000 distinct CDR3 sequences, with approximately 9.2% found just once. This clonotype was seen only a few times. Its antigen remains unknown. This sequence joins TRBV7-8 and TRBJ1-6; TRBD1 agrees at 8 bases. The material sequenced was synovial fluid, either unsorted or a sorted T cell fraction (not recorded which). The TCR was taken from a male donor with ankylosing spondylitis. Here the CDR3 reads CASSQSGTGLTLHF. The CDR3 DNA follows: TGTGCCAGCAGCCAAAGTGGGACAGGACTGACCCTCCACTTT.